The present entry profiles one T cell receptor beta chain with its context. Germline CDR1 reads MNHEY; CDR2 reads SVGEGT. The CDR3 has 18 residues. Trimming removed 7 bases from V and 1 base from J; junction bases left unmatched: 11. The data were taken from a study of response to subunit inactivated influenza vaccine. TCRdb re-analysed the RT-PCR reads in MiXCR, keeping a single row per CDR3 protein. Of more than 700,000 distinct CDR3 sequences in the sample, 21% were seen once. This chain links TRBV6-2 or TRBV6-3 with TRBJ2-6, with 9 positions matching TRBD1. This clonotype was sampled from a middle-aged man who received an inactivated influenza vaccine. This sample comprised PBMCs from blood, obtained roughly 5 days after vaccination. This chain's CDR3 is CASTPSGQGKSGANVLTF. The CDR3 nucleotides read TGTGCCAGCACCCCGAGCGGACAGGGGAAGTCTGGGGCCAACGTCCTGACTTTC.